One sample yielded the 20 T cell receptor beta chains listed below, sequenced in a study of human thymus T cells. Clones were sequenced by immunoSEQ multiplex PCR, and TCRdb holds only the in-frame ones, with some missing. The repertoire holds tens of thousands of clones, over 85% seen once, with around 0.037% in the top ten. Corrective cardiac operations yielded the resected thymus tissue. Sequences were obtained from thymus tissue. The receptor source for this set is a girl in the first two years of life with a congenital heart defect but otherwise immunologically healthy.

V is TRBV11-2 and J is TRBJ2-5; 7 bases agree with TRBD2. V dropped 6 bases and J dropped 4; count of bases not matched to a gene: 8. The CDR3 runs to 14 residues. Germline-derived CDR1 and CDR2 are SGHAT and FQNNGV. CDR3 protein: CASRSIAGAETQYF. CDR3 nucleotide sequence: TGTGCCAGCAGGTCAATAGCGGGCGCAGAGACCCAGTACTTC.

The gene calls are TRBV7-9 and TRBJ1-1; D uncertain. The V end was cut by 2 bases, the J end by 5 bases, with 18 bases between. Germline-derived CDR1 and CDR2 are SEHNR and FQNEAQ (reference sequence). The CDR3 spans 16 residues. For the CDR3, the DNA is TGTGCCAGCAGCTTAAATCCCCCCGGGAGGAGGACTGAAGCTTTCTTT. Translating it yields CASSLNPPGRRTEAFF.

The chain couples TRBV19 to TRBJ2-2; no clear D. CDR1 and CDR2 (germline): LNHDA, SQIVND (reference sequence). Trimming pared 6 bases from V and 3 bases from J, leaving 20 bases between. The CDR3 consists of 17 residues. In nucleotides, the CDR3 is TGTGCCAGTAGGGTGCTTAGGAGTCCATTCCACACCGGGGAGCTGTTTTTT. It codes for CASRVLRSPFHTGELFF.

The chain couples TRBV4-2 to TRBJ2-1; tentative D call: TRBD2 (6 bases). Germline lookup yields CDR1 LGHNA and CDR2 YNFKEQ. CDR3 length equals 15 residues. Trimming shortened V by 4 bases and J by 6 bases, and 16 bases separated the two germline ends. The CDR3 region is CASSLSGENGNEQFF. The CDR3 nucleotides read TGTGCCAGCAGCCTTTCGGGGGAGAATGGCAATGAGCAGTTCTTC.

The chain joins TRBV6-6 to TRBJ2-1; TRBD2 is a possible D gene (7 bases). CDR1 and CDR2 from the germline V gene are MNHNY and SVGAGI (reference sequence). V was trimmed by 8 bases and J by 0 bases, leaving 17 bases between them. The CDR3 length is 16 residues. CDR3 sequence reads: CASQAGAPSSYNEQFF. CDR3 nucleotides: TGTGCCAGCCAGGCGGGGGCCCCGAGCTCCTACAATGAGCAGTTCTTC.

This chain connects TRBV18 to TRBJ2-7; a weak D match, TRBD2 (6 bases). The CDR3 has 15 residues. The germline CDR1 and CDR2 sequences are KGHSH and LQKENI. The V gene lost 3 bases and the J gene lost 2 bases, with 14 bases spanning the gap. CDR3: CASSPGLPGTYEQYF. As DNA, the CDR3 is TGTGCCAGCTCACCCGGACTACCTGGGACCTACGAGCAGTACTTC.

J is TRBJ1-2 and V is TRBV5-1, with 10 bases aligning to TRBD1. Germline assignment: CDR1 SGHRS and CDR2 YFSETQ. With V trimmed by 4 bases and J by 4 bases, 13 bases remained unmatched. There are 17 residues in the CDR3. The CDR3, as DNA: TGCGCCAGCAGCCCCAGACAGGGGGCCTTCCCTAGCTATGGCTACACCTTC. Amino acid sequence: CASSPRQGAFPSYGYTF.

The rearrangement links TRBV19 to TRBJ2-4, with 15 bases lining up with TRBD2. V dropped 5 bases and J dropped 4; count of bases not matched to a gene: 15. This CDR3 has 20 amino acids. The germline V gene encodes CDR1 LNHDA and CDR2 SQIVND (reference sequence). CDR3 DNA: TGTGCCAGTAGTCCCCACGGCTATCCCGGGACTAGCGGGGGGAAAAACATTCAGTACTTC. As protein: CASSPHGYPGTSGGKNIQYF.

The chain links TRBV6-5 to TRBJ1-1, with a tentative D call TRBD1 (6 bases). This CDR3 is built from 12 residues. Trimming pared 5 bases from V and 10 bases from J, leaving 14 bases between. Germline V CDR1 and CDR2: MNHEY, SVGAGI. This chain's CDR3 is CASSHGGGTAFF. The DNA of the CDR3 is TGTGCCAGCAGTCATGGTGGGGGCACAGCTTTCTTT.

This chain uses TRBV5-5 with TRBJ2-7; 7 nucleotides match TRBD1. The CDR3 extends over 15 amino acids. Germline V gene lookup returns CDR1 SGHKS and CDR2 YYEKEE (reference sequence). Trimming cost V 4 bases and J 2 bases; bases outside gene matches: 9. The CDR3 loop reads CASSRGRDSAYEQYF. The CDR3 region has the DNA TGTGCCAGCAGCCGAGGCCGGGACAGCGCCTACGAGCAGTACTTC.

The chain recombines TRBV5-4 with TRBJ2-7; D is undetermined. The length of the CDR3 is 16 residues. With 0 bases removed from V and 3 bases from J, the gap between germline ends came to 16 bases. Germline lookup yields CDR1 SGHNT and CDR2 YYREEE (reference sequence). The CDR3 is CASSLGGANHYYEQYF. Written as DNA, the CDR3 is TGTGCCAGCAGCTTGGGTGGCGCGAACCATTACTACGAGCAGTACTTC. The full variable domain, completed using reference TRBV5-4 and TRBJ2-7, is ETGVTQSPTHLIKTRGQQVTLRCSSQSGHNTVSWYQQALGQGPQFIFQYYREEENGRGNFPPRFSGLQFPNYSSELNVNALELDDSALYLCASSLGGANHYYEQYFGPGTRLTVT.

The chain employs TRBV14 and TRBJ2-3; TRBD2 might be the D (6 bases). Trimming removed 1 base from V and 0 bases from J, with 11 bases in between. This CDR3 is built from 16 residues. Germline V gene sequence: CDR1 SGHDN, CDR2 FVKESK. CDR3 region: CASSQVAETSTDTQYF. The CDR3 DNA reads as TGTGCCAGCAGCCAAGTAGCGGAGACTAGCACAGATACGCAGTATTTT.

This rearrangement joins TRBV5-6 to TRBJ2-5; D is ambiguous. Germline lookup yields CDR1 SGHDT and CDR2 YYEEEE. The germline V and J ends were trimmed by 3 bases and 5 bases, with 14 bases remaining between them. The CDR3 has 14 amino acids. This chain's CDR3 is CASSCGRVYETQYF. The DNA of the CDR3 is TGTGCCAGCAGCTGCGGTAGGGTGTATGAGACCCAGTACTTC.

V gene TRBV5-6 combines with J gene TRBJ2-2; 7 bases align to TRBD2. There are 16 residues in the CDR3. CDR1 SGHDT and CDR2 YYEEEE come from the germline V gene. The junction had 6 bases not matched to a gene; V was cut back by 0 bases and J by 4 bases. The CDR3 region has the DNA TGTGCCAGCAGCTTGGTTTGCGGGAGTGTCACCGGGGAGCTGTTTTTT. The encoded protein is CASSLVCGSVTGELFF. Combining the CDR3 with reference TRBV5-6 and TRBJ2-2 gives the whole variable domain DAGVTQSPTHLIKTRGQQVTLRCSPKSGHDTVSWYQQALGQGPQFIFQYYEEEERQRGNFPDRFSGHQFPNYSSELNVNALLLGDSALYLCASSLVCGSVTGELFFGEGSRLTVL.

V is TRBV14 and J is TRBJ2-5, with D perhaps TRBD2 (5 bases). V lost 3 bases and J 5 bases, leaving 16 bases between the germline ends. CDR3 length equals 15 residues. Germline CDR1 SGHDN, CDR2 FVKESK. CDR3 protein: CASSHRGDPGETQYF. CDR3 DNA: TGTGCCAGCAGCCACAGAGGCGACCCGGGGGAGACCCAGTACTTC.

This clone was found once. The V call is TRBV20-1, the J call TRBJ1-4, with D uncertain. The CDR3 is 11 residues long. V was clipped by 1 base and J by 8 bases, with 5 bases between them. Germline CDR1 is DFQATT and CDR2 is SNEGSKA (reference sequence). In DNA, the CDR3 is TGCAGTGCTAGAGCGGGGGAAAAACTGTTTTTT. Its translation is CSARAGEKLFF.

This chain connects TRBV11-2 to TRBJ1-2; 11 nucleotides line up with TRBD1. The germline V gene encodes CDR1 SGHAT and CDR2 FQNNGV. V shed 4 bases, J shed 0 bases, and the junction held 10 bases outside the gene matches. CDR3 length: 18 amino acids. CDR3 sequence (DNA): TGTGCCAGCAGCTCGCCCCTGGGACAGGGGGAAACTAACTATGGCTACACCTTC. Residues: CASSSPLGQGETNYGYTF.

The chain carries TRBV15 and TRBJ2-3; the D gene is possibly TRBD1 (6 bases). V lost 0 bases and J 2 bases, leaving 12 bases between the germline ends. The CDR3 runs 16 residues. Looked up from germline, CDR1 is LNHNV and CDR2 is YYDKDF (reference sequence). The CDR3 reads CATSRDGKGDTDTQYF. CDR3 nucleotide sequence: TGTGCCACCAGCAGAGATGGAAAGGGGGACACAGATACGCAGTATTTT.

This clone has only one observation. This CDR3 reads CASSTRRGAPNTEAFF. CDR3 nucleotides: TGTGCCAGTAGTACTCGAAGGGGGGCCCCGAACACTGAAGCTTTCTTT. This sequence joins TRBV19 and TRBJ1-1; maybe TRBD1 (6 bases). CDR1 and CDR2 from the germline V gene are LNHDA and SQIVND (reference sequence). The CDR3 runs 16 residues. V was shortened by 4 bases and J by 1 base, with 16 bases between the two germline ends.

The V gene is TRBV28, the J gene TRBJ2-7; D perhaps matches TRBD2 (5 bases). V was trimmed by 3 bases and J by 2 bases, leaving 14 bases between them. Per the germline V gene, CDR1 is MDHEN and CDR2 is SYDVKM. This CDR3 has 15 amino acids. The CDR3 reads CASSFGVLGTYEQYF. CDR3 coding DNA: TGTGCCAGCAGTTTCGGGGTCCTGGGCACCTACGAGCAGTACTTC. The full variable domain, rest sourced from reference TRBV28 and TRBJ2-7, is DVKVTQSSRYLVKRTGEKVFLECVQDMDHENMFWYRQDPGLGLRLIYFSYDVKMKEKGDIPEGYSVSREKKERFSLILESASTNQTSMYLCASSFGVLGTYEQYFGPGTRLTVT.